One T cell receptor (beta chain) is described in this entry. The data stem from a study of blood T cell repertoires in COVID-19. In the study overall: The United States, Italy and Spain were the sources of the acute and convalescent COVID-19 samples.

TCRdb's table, derived via immunoSEQ multiplex PCR, lists solely in-frame clones and lacks some. The top ten hold 15% of the sample, which has 40,000 to 65,000 clones, roughly three quarters seen once. The CDR3 sequence is 13 residues long. CDR1 is SGHRS, CDR2 YFSETQ, per germline. Trimming removed 4 bases at V and 7 bases at J, with 9 bases between. The rearrangement links TRBV5-1 to TRBJ1-6; D is perhaps TRBD1 (6 bases). This receptor was obtained from a human donor with active or convalescent COVID-19. The donor label of this sample is uncertain. Input material: peripheral blood. In DNA form, the CDR3 reads TGCGCCAGCAGCGTAGGACAGAATTCACCCCTCCACTTT. Amino acid sequence: CASSVGQNSPLHF.